This T cell receptor beta chain was profiled in a study of PD-1 blockade in classical Hodgkin lymphoma. Study-wide context: Patients were given intravenous nivolumab, 3 mg/kg, every 2 weeks. Findings and caveats of the study: Newly diagnosed patients reportedly trailed healthy donors in baseline TCR diversity. The baseline diversity of complete responders showed similarity to that of newly diagnosed patients.

To note about this clone: What it recognizes is unknown.

Every patient relapsed after autologous stem cell transplantation, and brentuximab vedotin exposure varied. Best outcomes ranged across complete response, partial response and progressive disease. The assay was immunoSEQ multiplex PCR, and TCRdb's table has in-frame clones only and misses some. The repertoire consists of over 10,000 clones, with 75% to 90% occurring once and the leading ten covering 20% to 30%. This sequence was found in a human donor with classical Hodgkin lymphoma. Sequences were derived from peripheral blood mononuclear cells (PBMCs), sampled at baseline.

CDR3 sequence (DNA): TGTGCCAGCAGTTACTCCGGGAGTTACAATGAGCAGTTCTTC. This sequence encodes CASSYSGSYNEQFF. This chain joins TRBV6-5 and TRBJ2-1; D might be TRBD2 (6 bases). This CDR3 has 14 residues. Trimming removed 0 bases from V and 4 bases from J, with 7 bases in between. Germline V gene data show CDR1 as MNHEY and CDR2 as SVGAGI.